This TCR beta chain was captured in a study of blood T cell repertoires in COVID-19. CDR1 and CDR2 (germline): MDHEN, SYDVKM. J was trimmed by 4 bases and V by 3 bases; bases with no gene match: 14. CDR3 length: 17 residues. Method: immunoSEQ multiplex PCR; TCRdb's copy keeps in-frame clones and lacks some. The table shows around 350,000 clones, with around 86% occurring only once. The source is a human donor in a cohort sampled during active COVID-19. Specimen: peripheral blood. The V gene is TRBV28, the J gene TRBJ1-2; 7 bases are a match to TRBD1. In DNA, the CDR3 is TGTGCCAGCAGTTTCCTTCGGCAAGGGGGCCATAGCTATGGCTACACCTTC. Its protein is CASSFLRQGGHSYGYTF.